The present T cell receptor beta chain was sequenced within a study of T cell changes during pregnancy in multiple sclerosis. Repertoires were generated with immunoSEQ multiplex PCR, while TCRdb's copy carries only in-frame clones and drops some. The table records some 71,000 clones, about 91% of them present only once. CDR3 length: 13 amino acids. CDR1 and CDR2 (germline): SNHLY, FYNNEI. V shed 6 bases and J shed 5 bases, with 10 bases lying between them. This sequence was found in a female donor with multiple sclerosis, enrolled in a pregnancy study. The sequencing here drew on peripheral blood, taken after pregnancy. This rearrangement joins TRBV2 to TRBJ2-2; no reliable D call. This CDR3 is CASRNRVTGELFF. The CDR3 bases are TGTGCCAGCAGAAATCGGGTAACCGGGGAGCTGTTTTTT. Full variable domain (remainder filled in from reference TRBV2 and TRBJ2-2): EPEVTQTPSHQVTQMGQEVILRCVPISNHLYFYWYRQILGQKVEFLVSFYNNEISEKSEIFDDQFSVERPDGSNFTLKIRSTKLEDSAMYFCASRNRVTGELFFGEGSRLTVL.